Listed below are T cell receptor beta chains from one sample, sequenced in a study of PD-1 blockade in classical Hodgkin lymphoma. Repertoires were generated with immunoSEQ multiplex PCR, while TCRdb's copy carries only in-frame clones and drops some. This sample has 90,000 to 130,000 clones, with about 88% found just once. The starting material was peripheral blood mononuclear cells (PBMCs), obtained before the second cycle of nivolumab. The receptors were sampled from a human donor with classical Hodgkin lymphoma. Each CDR3 is given with its conserved first and last residue. A D gene is named only where the DNA matches it firmly. Clone size is given for some rows only: seen once, a few or many times, or a class if the clone is expanded.

j_call	clone_size	v_call	d_call	cdr3_aa	cdr3_nt
TRBJ2-7	-	TRBV7-2	-	CASTEQPYPAYEQYF	TGTGCCAGCACCGAACAGCCATACCCAGCCTACGAGCAGTACTTC
TRBJ2-1	-	TRBV5-4	TRBD2	CASSEEPSAGGLGNEQFF	TGTGCCAGCAGCGAGGAACCGTCTGCGGGAGGACTCGGCAATGAGCAGTTCTTC
TRBJ2-3	-	TRBV19	-	CASSPWGAADTQYF	TGTGCCAGTAGTCCCTGGGGGGCCGCAGATACGCAGTATTTT
TRBJ1-1	-	TRBV18	-	CASSPREGLNTEAFF	TGTGCCAGCTCACCGCGGGAGGGTCTGAACACTGAAGCTTTCTTT
TRBJ1-3	-	TRBV4-1	-	CASSQDQALNTIYF	TGCGCCAGCAGCCAAGATCAAGCTCTTAACACCATATATTTT
TRBJ2-4	-	TRBV11-2	TRBD2	CASSLAGGGNIQYF	TGTGCCAGCAGCTTAGCGGGAGGAGGGAACATTCAGTACTTC
TRBJ1-1	-	TRBV7-9	-	CASTRQLENTEAFF	TGTGCCAGCACCCGACAGCTAGAAAACACTGAAGCTTTCTTT
TRBJ2-7	-	TRBV5-8	-	CASSLVFGDEQYF	TGTGCCAGCAGCTTAGTTTTCGGGGACGAGCAGTACTTC
TRBJ2-3	once	TRBV5-4	TRBD2	CASSLGTSGSSDTQYF	TGTGCCAGCAGCTTGGGGACTAGCGGGAGCTCAGATACGCAGTATTTT
TRBJ2-3	-	TRBV7-6	-	CASSFNSPDTQYF	TGTGCCAGCAGCTTTAACAGCCCAGATACGCAGTATTTT
TRBJ1-1	few	TRBV25-1	TRBD1	CASRPSGQGNTEAFF	TGTGCCAGCAGGCCTTCGGGACAGGGGAACACTGAAGCTTTCTTT
TRBJ1-1	-	TRBV7-9	TRBD1	CASSLDPDRVLVF	TGTGCCAGCAGCTTAGATCCGGACAGGGTTCTTGTCTTT
TRBJ1-2	-	TRBV19	-	CASRELTGRTYGYTF	TGTGCCAGTAGAGAACTAACGGGACGAACCTATGGCTACACCTTC
TRBJ1-3	-	TRBV6-5	-	CASRRGGSGNTIYF	TGTGCCAGCAGAAGAGGAGGCTCTGGAAACACCATATATTTT
TRBJ1-1	few	TRBV5-6	-	CASSFGLQNTEAFF	TGTGCCAGCAGCTTTGGGCTTCAGAACACTGAAGCTTTCTTT
TRBJ2-7	-	TRBV4-1	TRBD2	CASSPRGLAGSSYEQYF	TGCGCCAGCAGCCCCAGAGGACTAGCGGGTAGCTCCTACGAGCAGTACTTC
TRBJ1-1	-	TRBV4-2	-	CASSQLQTLNTEAFF	TGTGCCAGCAGCCAGTTACAAACTTTGAACACTGAAGCTTTCTTT
TRBJ2-3	-	TRBV5-6	TRBD2	CASSLEGLAGGGLDTQYF	TGTGCCAGCAGCTTGGAGGGGCTAGCGGGAGGAGGGCTGGATACGCAGTATTTT
TRBJ2-1	once	TRBV12-5	TRBD2	CASASAGGLSGEQFF	TGTGCTAGTGCTTCAGCGGGAGGGCTTTCTGGTGAGCAGTTCTTC
TRBJ2-2	-	TRBV21-1	-	CASSTPGELFF	TGTGCCAGCAGCACTCCCGGGGAGCTGTTTTTT
TRBJ2-6	once	TRBV7-7	-	CASSSNPGARSGANVLTF	TGTGCCAGCAGCTCAAACCCGGGGGCCCGCTCTGGGGCCAACGTCCTGACTTTC
TRBJ1-3	-	TRBV19	-	CASSMTSGNTIYF	TGTGCCAGTAGTATGACTTCTGGAAACACCATATATTTT
TRBJ2-5	-	TRBV28	TRBD1	CASTRQTGWQETQYF	TGTGCCAGCACCCGTCAGACAGGGTGGCAAGAGACCCAGTACTTC
TRBJ2-3	once	TRBV5-1	-	CASSVESTDTQYF	TGCGCCAGCAGCGTGGAAAGCACAGATACGCAGTATTTT
TRBJ2-7	-	TRBV7-9	-	CASSTFDEQYF	TGTGCCAGCAGTACGTTTGACGAGCAGTACTTC
TRBJ2-7	once	TRBV19	TRBD1	CASSIGQGAKDEQYF	TGTGCCAGTAGTATCGGACAGGGGGCGAAAGACGAGCAGTACTTC
TRBJ1-2	-	TRBV7-9	TRBD1	CASSFGQGSGYTF	TGTGCCAGCAGCTTTGGACAGGGATCTGGCTACACCTTC
TRBJ1-4	-	TRBV28	-	CASRGGGSEKLFF	TGTGCCAGCAGAGGAGGGGGGAGTGAAAAACTGTTTTTT
TRBJ2-7	-	TRBV19	-	CASSITPAGSYEQYF	TGTGCCAGTAGTATAACCCCGGCGGGGTCCTACGAGCAGTACTTC
TRBJ2-7	-	TRBV6-5	-	CASSYASGLSYEQYF	TGTGCCAGCAGTTACGCAAGCGGCCTCTCCTACGAGCAGTACTTC
TRBJ1-3	-	TRBV7-9	-	CASSFITGGSGNTIYF	TGTGCCAGCAGCTTCATCACGGGAGGCTCTGGAAACACCATATATTTT
TRBJ2-7	-	TRBV7-9	-	CASAGPYEQYF	TGTGCCAGCGCGGGACCCTACGAGCAGTACTTC
TRBJ2-1	-	TRBV21-1	-	CASSYRVGTGARPLSYNEQFF	-
TRBJ2-7	-	TRBV6-5	TRBD1	CASSYRLGGNYEQYF	TGTGCCAGCAGTTACAGGTTAGGGGGCAACTACGAGCAGTACTTC
TRBJ1-3	once	TRBV6-5	TRBD1	CASSRTGQTGNTIYF	TGTGCCAGCAGTCGGACGGGACAGACTGGAAACACCATATATTTT
TRBJ1-2	-	TRBV7-9	-	CASSLYSYGYTF	TGTGCCAGCAGCCTCTACAGCTATGGCTACACCTTC
TRBJ2-5	-	TRBV5-1	TRBD2	CASSSKVRGTETQYF	TGCGCCAGCAGCTCCAAGGTGCGGGGGACAGAGACCCAGTACTTC
TRBJ2-6	-	TRBV7-9	-	CASSRSSGANVLTF	TGTGCCAGCAGTCGATCCTCTGGGGCCAACGTCCTGACTTTC
TRBJ2-1	-	TRBV4-1	-	CASSQVWALSTYNEQFF	TGCGCCAGCAGCCAAGTATGGGCTCTCAGCACCTACAATGAGCAGTTCTTC
TRBJ2-7	-	TRBV5-1	TRBD1	CASSPAGTGPYEQYF	TGCGCCAGCAGCCCCGCCGGGACAGGACCCTACGAGCAGTACTTC
TRBJ1-1	-	TRBV5-6	-	CASSFGGNTEAFF	TGTGCCAGCAGCTTTGGGGGGAACACTGAAGCTTTCTTT
TRBJ1-1	-	TRBV19	TRBD1	CASSATDRGNTEAFF	TGTGCCAGTAGTGCAACGGACAGGGGGAACACTGAAGCTTTCTTT
TRBJ2-5	-	TRBV19	-	CASSPLGQVAQETQYF	TGTGCCAGTAGTCCCCTAGGACAAGTTGCCCAAGAGACCCAGTACTTC
TRBJ2-5	-	TRBV18	TRBD2	CASSPSAGGSSETQYF	TGTGCCAGCTCACCCTCAGCGGGAGGCTCGTCGGAGACCCAGTACTTC
TRBJ2-3	few	TRBV4-1	TRBD2	CASSQGSSSGVTDTQYF	TGCGCCAGCAGCCAAGGGTCTTCTAGCGGGGTCACAGATACGCAGTATTTT